The following is a TCR beta chain sequence with its context. The target antigen is unknown. These data belong to a study of T cell responses to AZD1222 COVID-19 vaccine. Regarding the study as a whole: Reportedly, close to half of spike-specific TCRs are directed against unmutated variant regions. CD4 TCRs covered the whole spike, strongest at regions 160-218 and 743-854. Elevations in Spike-specific TCR breadth and depth followed administration of two AZD1222 doses. Females made up more of the donors, who were largely white British, and clonal diversity may have come out too low.

Libraries were prepared by immunoSEQ multiplex PCR; TCRdb keeps only in-frame clonotypes and omits some of them. This sample has about 140,000 clones; around 90% occur once, and the top ten carry approximately 6.2%. The germline V and J ends were trimmed by 7 bases and 2 bases, with 11 bases remaining between them. Germline lookup yields CDR1 MNHNY and CDR2 SVGAGI (reference sequence). This CDR3 spans 13 amino acids. V usage is TRBV6-6 and J usage is TRBJ2-5; D may be TRBD2 (5 bases). The sequence derives from an adult who received the AZD1222 COVID-19 vaccine. The sequenced sample was peripheral blood, obtained 28 days after the second AZD1222 dose. The chain's CDR3 is CASTVTRQETQYF. The CDR3 DNA sequence: TGTGCCAGCACCGTAACTAGACAAGAGACCCAGTACTTC.